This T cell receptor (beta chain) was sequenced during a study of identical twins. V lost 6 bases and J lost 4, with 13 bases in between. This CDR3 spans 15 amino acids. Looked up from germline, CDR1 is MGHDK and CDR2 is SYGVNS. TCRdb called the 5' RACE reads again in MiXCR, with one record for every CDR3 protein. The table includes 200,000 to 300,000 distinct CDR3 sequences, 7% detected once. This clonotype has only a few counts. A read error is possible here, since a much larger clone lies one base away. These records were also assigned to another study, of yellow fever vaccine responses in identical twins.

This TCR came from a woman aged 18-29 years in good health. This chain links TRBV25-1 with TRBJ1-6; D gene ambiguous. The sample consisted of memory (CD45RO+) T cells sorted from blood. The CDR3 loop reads CASSPERNYNSPLHF. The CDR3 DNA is TGTGCCAGCAGCCCAGAACGGAATTATAATTCACCCCTCCACTTT.